This T cell receptor beta chain emerged from a study of shared clonotypes between healthy human individuals. Study overall: Donor composition was a couple of women and three men, aged 18 to 49. Three plates were used per donor for CD4 naive, three for CD4 memory, two for CD8 naive and one for CD8 memory.

The CDR3 runs 14 residues. Trimming pared 3 bases from V and 7 bases from J, leaving 17 bases between. Germline V gives CDR1 SGHDT, CDR2 YYEEEE. The study ran the assay at deep level. Each PCR replicate from the sorted subsets contained about 210 ng DNA, which is some 31,000 T cell genomes. Measured with immunoSEQ multiplex PCR; TCRdb has only the in-frame clones, and not every one. The data show approximately 2.5 million clones, around nine tenths seen once. This TCR came from a man younger than 35 in good health. Sequencing was performed on naive CD4+ T cells sorted from blood. Subset of the sample: CD45RA+ positively selected. The V and J genes are TRBV5-6 and TRBJ2-7; TRBD1 or TRBD2 may be the D gene (5 bases each). The CDR3 spells CASSSGPVIPEQYF. The CDR3 region has the DNA TGTGCCAGCAGCTCGGGGCCAGTCATCCCAGAGCAGTACTTC.